This entry lists 3 T cell receptor beta chains sequenced from one sample in a study of cytomegalovirus exposure and HLA in healthy donors. Repertoires were generated with immunoSEQ multiplex PCR, while TCRdb's copy carries only in-frame clones and drops some. Of about 140,000 clones detected, around 80% appear once; the ten largest clones hold 25% to 30%. What was sequenced was PBMCs. Receptors were obtained from a man aged 25-45 years in good health and CMV-seropositive.

This clone was counted a single time. The J gene is TRBJ2-4, the V gene TRBV6-1; no definite D call. Trimming cost V 1 base and J 1 base, with 8 bases left between them. In germline, CDR1 is MNHNS, CDR2 SASEGT. The CDR3 is made up of 15 amino acids. CDR3 DNA: TGTGCCAGCAGTGAAGACCCCGCGGCCAAAAACATTCAGTACTTC. This codes for CASSEDPAAKNIQYF.

This clone was observed a single time. The V call is TRBV7-3, the J call TRBJ2-3; TRBD2 might be the D (5 bases). V was clipped by 1 base and J by 2 bases, with 10 bases between them. Germline assignment: CDR1 SGHTA and CDR2 FQGTGA. CDR3 length: 15 residues. The CDR3, as DNA: TGTGCCAGCAGCTTAAATTGGGGAGCCACAGATACGCAGTATTTT. Residues: CASSLNWGATDTQYF.

This clone has just a few counts. The chain uses TRBV7-6 and TRBJ2-7; 7 bases agree with TRBD2. Germline assignment: CDR1 SGHVS and CDR2 FNYEAQ. CDR3 length: 13 residues. V was pared by 3 bases and J by 5 bases, with 4 bases of the junction left unmatched. The CDR3 DNA reads as TGTGCCAGCAGCTTGGGGGGGAGGAACGAGCAGTACTTC. Translation gives CASSLGGRNEQYF.